This TCR beta chain was sequenced for a study of blood T cell repertoires in COVID-19. The CDR3 totals 19 residues. The trim removed 2 bases at V and 1 base at J, leaving 9 bases unmatched. Germline V lookup: CDR1 MNHEY, CDR2 SVGEGT. In the authors' workflow: Counts of nucleated cells, estimated from reference gene primer amplification, were obtained. The repertoire was sequenced with immunoSEQ multiplex PCR; TCRdb's copy has only in-frame clones and lacks some. D and trimming come from the DNA, and the V and J calls and clone size come from that table. Of about 210,000 clones in the sample, around 81% were seen once.

The chain combines TRBV6-2 or TRBV6-3 with TRBJ2-1; 12 nucleotides line up with TRBD2. What was sequenced was peripheral blood. The TCR originated in a human donor in a cohort sampled during active COVID-19. For the CDR3, the DNA is TGTGCCAGCAGTTACAACGTGGCTAGCGGGGGGGCTTCCTACAATGAGCAGTTCTTC. It specifies CASSYNVASGGASYNEQFF.